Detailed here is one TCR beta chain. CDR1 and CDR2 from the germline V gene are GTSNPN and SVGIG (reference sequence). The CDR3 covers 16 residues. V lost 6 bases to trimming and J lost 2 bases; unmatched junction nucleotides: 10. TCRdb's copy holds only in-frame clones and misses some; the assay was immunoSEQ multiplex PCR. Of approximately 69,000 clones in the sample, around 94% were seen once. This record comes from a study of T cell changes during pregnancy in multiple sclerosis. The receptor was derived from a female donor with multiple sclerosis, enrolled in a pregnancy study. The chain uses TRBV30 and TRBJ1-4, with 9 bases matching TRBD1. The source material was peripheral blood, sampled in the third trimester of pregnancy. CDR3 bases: TGTGCCTGCCCCCAGGACAGGGGAGGTACTAATGAAAAACTGTTTTTT. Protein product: CACPQDRGGTNEKLFF.